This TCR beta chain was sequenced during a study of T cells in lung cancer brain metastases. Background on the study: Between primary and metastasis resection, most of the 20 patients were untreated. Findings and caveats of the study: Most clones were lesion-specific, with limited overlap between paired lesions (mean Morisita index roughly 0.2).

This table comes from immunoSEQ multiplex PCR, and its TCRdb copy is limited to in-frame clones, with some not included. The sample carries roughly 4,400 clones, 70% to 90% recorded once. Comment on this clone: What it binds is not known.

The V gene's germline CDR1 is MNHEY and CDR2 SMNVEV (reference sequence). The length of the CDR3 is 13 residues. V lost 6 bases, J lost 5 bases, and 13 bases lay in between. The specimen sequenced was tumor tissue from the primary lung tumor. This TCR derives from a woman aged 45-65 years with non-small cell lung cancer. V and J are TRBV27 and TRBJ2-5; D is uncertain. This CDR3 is CASRSFVSETQYF. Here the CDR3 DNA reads TGTGCCAGCAGGTCCTTTGTTTCGGAGACCCAGTACTTC.